A single sample is the source of the 3 T cell receptor beta chains below, sequenced in a study of technical replicates of blood from a few donors. This table comes from immunoSEQ multiplex PCR, and its TCRdb copy is limited to in-frame clones, with some not included. The sample shows roughly 70,000 clones, 93% of them seen only once. Sequences were obtained from T cells isolated from PBMCs. These receptors came from a human donor in good health.

The V gene is TRBV7-3, the J gene TRBJ1-5, with 9 bases fitting TRBD1. Trimming removed 5 bases from V and 10 bases from J; junction bases left unmatched: 3. The CDR3 is 12 amino acids. Looked up from germline, CDR1 is SGHTA and CDR2 is FQGTGA. Here the CDR3 reads CASSMTGGPQHF. CDR3 coding DNA: TGTGCCAGCAGCATGACAGGGGGTCCCCAGCATTTT.

The chain joins TRBV7-9 to TRBJ2-3, with D perhaps matching TRBD2 (6 bases). V gave up 3 bases and J gave up 6 bases, with 25 bases separating them. In germline, CDR1 is SEHNR, CDR2 FQNEAQ (reference sequence). The CDR3 has 18 amino acids. CDR3 sequence: CASSFRTSGESAWDTQYF. DNA of the CDR3: TGTGCCAGCAGCTTTCGGACTTCGGGGGAGTCCGCGTGGGATACGCAGTATTTT. The variable domain in full, with the rest retrieved from reference TRBV7-9 and TRBJ2-3, is DTGVSQNPRHKITKRGQNVTFRCDPISEHNRLYWYRQTLGQGPEFLTYFQNEAQLEKSRLLSDRFSAERPKGSFSTLEIQRTEQGDSAMYLCASSFRTSGESAWDTQYFGPGTRLTVL.

Here the CDR3 reads CASSLEGRGTEAFF. The CDR3 DNA reads as TGTGCCAGCAGTTTAGAGGGCAGGGGGACTGAAGCTTTCTTT. The V call is TRBV27, the J call TRBJ1-1, with TRBD1 matching over 7 bases. The CDR3 has 14 amino acids. Germline CDR1 MNHEY, CDR2 SMNVEV (reference sequence). Trimming at V came to 2 bases and at J to 5 bases, leaving 5 bases not matched to a gene.